This TCR beta chain was recorded in a study of early T cells in non-severe SARS-CoV-2 infection. Study at large: Bulk RNA taken from unsorted whole blood was sequenced, leaving chains unpaired.

Molecules of cDNA were individually given unique molecular identifiers that were attached to them. Each CDR3 protein is one row after TCRdb ran MiXCR on the 5' RACE reads. The sample comprises 98,000 or so distinct CDR3 sequences, over 9.5% of which are singletons, and under 4.5% rests with the top ten. Germline V gene data show CDR1 as KGHSH and CDR2 as LQKENI. V shed 2 bases and J 4 bases; nucleotides not matched to a gene: 1. The CDR3 contains 13 residues. The clonotype originates from an adult who was a healthcare worker with PCR-confirmed SARS-CoV-2 infection or an uninfected control (not recorded which). Sample: whole blood, taken at baseline. This sequence joins TRBV18 and TRBJ2-5; 7 nucleotides match TRBD2. The CDR3 DNA sequence: TGTGCCAGCTCACCAGGACTAGGAGAGACCCAGTACTTC. Translated, it gives CASSPGLGETQYF.